Following are 13 T cell receptor beta chains from one sample sequenced in a study of shared clonotypes between healthy human individuals. The protocol was immunoSEQ multiplex PCR, while the TCRdb copy is restricted to in-frame clones and leaves out a portion. The table lists about 520,000 clones, approximately 81% of them singletons. Sequencing input: PBMCs. The receptors stem from a woman in her thirties or forties in good health. Some clones in this sample may be carry-over from other donors' samples.

The chain recombines TRBV28 with TRBJ1-5, with 9 bases identical to TRBD1. The germline CDR1 and CDR2 sequences are MDHEN and SYDVKM. CDR3 length: 16 residues. The junction had 11 bases not matched to a gene; V was cut back by 7 bases and J by 4 bases. The CDR3 sequence is CASTKAPGQGNQPQHF. CDR3 DNA: TGTGCCAGCACCAAGGCTCCGGGACAGGGTAATCAGCCCCAGCATTTT.

This clone showed up just a few times. The V call is TRBV6-5, the J call TRBJ2-1; the match to TRBD2 covers 14 bases. The CDR3 runs 15 residues. V dropped 7 bases and J dropped 4; count of bases not matched to a gene: 3. CDR1 and CDR2 from the germline V gene are MNHEY and SVGAGI. CDR3 bases: TGTGCCAGCAAGAGGACTAGCGGGAGGTACAATGAGCAGTTCTTC. Translation gives CASKRTSGRYNEQFF.

This chain connects TRBV5-1 to TRBJ2-3, with a possible D match to TRBD2 (6 bases). V gave up 4 bases and J gave up 3 bases, with 18 bases separating them. The CDR3 totals 16 residues. From germline, CDR1 is SGHRS and CDR2 YFSETQ. The CDR3: CASSLARLESTDTQYF. The DNA for the CDR3 is TGCGCCAGCAGCCTCGCCCGACTAGAGTCAACAGATACGCAGTATTTT.

This chain joins TRBV15 and TRBJ2-1; no firm D call. Germline assignment: CDR1 LNHNV and CDR2 YYDKDF (reference sequence). The CDR3 runs to 15 residues. Deletions cut 0 bases from V and 6 bases from J, with 12 bases between. The DNA for the CDR3 is TGTGCCACCAGCAGAGATTTAGGGCAATCCAATGAGCAGTTCTTC. Translated, it gives CATSRDLGQSNEQFF. Complete variable domain (other parts from reference TRBV15 and TRBJ2-1): DAMVIQNPRYQVTQFGKPVTLSCSQTLNHNVMYWYQQKSSQAPKLLFHYYDKDFNNEADTPDNFQSRRPNTSFCFLDIRSPGLGDTAMYLCATSRDLGQSNEQFFGPGTRLTVL.

The CDR3 protein is CASSGPGQGRETQYF. CDR3 in DNA: TGTGCCAGCAGTGGGCCTGGACAGGGGCGAGAGACCCAGTACTTC. The rearrangement uses TRBV28 and TRBJ2-5; TRBD1 aligns across 9 bases. The CDR3 has 15 amino acids. Germline V gives CDR1 MDHEN, CDR2 SYDVKM. V lost 5 bases, J lost 4 bases, and 8 bases stayed unmatched.

This chain links TRBV6-5 with TRBJ2-3; D gene unclear. The CDR3 covers 13 residues. Per the germline V gene, CDR1 is MNHEY and CDR2 is SVGAGI. Trimming stripped 6 bases from V and 2 bases from J, with 9 bases between. The CDR3 region is CASRTWNTDTQYF. CDR3 nucleotide sequence: TGTGCCAGCAGAACCTGGAACACAGATACGCAGTATTTT.

The rearrangement links TRBV6-5 to TRBJ2-1; D call uncertain. The CDR3 runs 13 residues. Per germline, CDR1 MNHEY and CDR2 SVGAGI. With 0 bases removed from V and 7 bases from J, the gap between germline ends came to 7 bases. The CDR3 is CASSYSSGNEQFF. The DNA of the CDR3 is TGTGCCAGCAGTTACTCCTCCGGAAATGAGCAGTTCTTC.

The chain uses TRBV7-3 and TRBJ2-2; D possibly uses TRBD1 or TRBD2 (6 bases each). V was pared by 5 bases and J by 8 bases, with 24 bases between. The CDR3 consists of 17 residues. Germline-derived CDR1 and CDR2 are SGHTA and FQGTGA. The CDR3 protein is CASSPTGAQGDTGELFF. The CDR3 DNA is TGTGCCAGCAGCCCAACGGGGGCGCAGGGTGATACAGGGGAGCTGTTTTTT.

This clone was seen just once. The chain is built from TRBV10-3 and TRBJ2-7, with 9 bases identical to TRBD2. The CDR3 length is 14 residues. The V and J ends lost 1 base and 6 bases, in that order; junction bases with no gene match: 4. Germline CDR1 reads ENHRY; CDR2 reads SYGVKD. The CDR3 loop reads CAISEYGLASEQYF. DNA of the CDR3: TGTGCCATCAGTGAGTATGGACTAGCGAGCGAGCAGTACTTC.

This sequence joins TRBV7-6 and TRBJ2-3, with 8 bases identical to TRBD2. The CDR3 runs 17 residues. Trimming took 0 bases from V and 4 from J; bases not matched to a gene: 9. Germline loops: CDR1 SGHVS, CDR2 FNYEAQ. CDR3: CASSLAPFREGPDTQYF. CDR3 coding DNA: TGTGCCAGCAGCTTAGCCCCCTTCCGGGAGGGCCCAGATACGCAGTATTTT.

The chain couples TRBV6-1 to TRBJ1-5; unclear D gene. V gave up 3 bases and J gave up 2 bases, with 20 bases separating them. Germline V gives CDR1 MNHNS, CDR2 SASEGT. CDR3 length: 18 residues. CDR3 protein: CASSDLWFGGLRNQPQHF. The CDR3 nucleotides are TGTGCCAGCAGTGATTTGTGGTTTGGAGGACTTCGCAATCAGCCCCAGCATTTT.

V is TRBV18 and J is TRBJ1-5; D call uncertain. The germline gives CDR1 KGHSH, CDR2 LQKENI. Trimming took 6 bases from V and 5 from J, leaving 11 bases between them. This CDR3 contains 13 residues. The CDR3 loop reads CASSDGYDQPQHF. The CDR3 DNA sequence: TGTGCCAGCTCTGATGGGTACGATCAGCCCCAGCATTTT.

For this clone: A read error is the likely source, as a far larger clone sits one nucleotide away. This chain uses TRBV5-6 with TRBJ2-2; D is possibly TRBD1 or TRBD2 (5 bases each). This CDR3 comprises 16 residues. Trimming left V 4 bases short and J 3 bases short, with 16 bases between. CDR1 is SGHDT, CDR2 YYEEEE, per germline. CDR3 DNA: TGTGCCAGCAGCCCCTGGGGGAGCGGCTACACCGGGGAGCTGTTTTTT. Protein: CASSPWGSGYTGELFF.